The 20 T cell receptor beta chains below come from one sample, sequenced in a study of blood T cell repertoires in COVID-19. Profiling relied on immunoSEQ multiplex PCR, and the TCRdb table lists in-frame clones only, not all of them. Of over 150,000 clones listed, roughly 90% are singletons. Sequencing input: peripheral blood. The receptor set was obtained from a man in his 70s with active or convalescent COVID-19.

Here the CDR3 reads CASSIVGAEQYF. CDR3 sequence (DNA): TGTGCCAGTAGTATAGTGGGGGCCGAGCAGTACTTC. This chain links TRBV19 with TRBJ2-7; D possibly corresponds to TRBD1 (6 bases). Looked up from germline, CDR1 is LNHDA and CDR2 is SQIVND (reference sequence). Trimming removed 1 base at V and 6 bases at J, with 7 bases between. The CDR3 spans 12 residues.

Written as DNA, the CDR3 is TGTGCCAGCAGTTACGCGGGGGGCGAAACTGAAGCTTTCTTT. Translation gives CASSYAGGETEAFF. This chain uses TRBV6-5 with TRBJ1-1, with a weak D call TRBD1 (6 bases). V lost 2 bases and J lost 5, with 12 bases in between. Germline CDR1 reads MNHEY; CDR2 reads SVGAGI. This CDR3 spans 14 amino acids.

J is TRBJ1-5 and V is TRBV6-2 or TRBV6-3, with a possible D match to TRBD1 (6 bases). The CDR3 loop spans 16 amino acids. V shed 6 bases and J shed 6 bases, with 21 bases lying between them. Germline CDR1 reads MNHEY; CDR2 reads SVGEGT. In DNA form, the CDR3 reads TGTGCCAGCAGCTTATCCGGGACATTAGGTATTCAGCCCCAGCATTTT. Protein sequence: CASSLSGTLGIQPQHF.

This CDR3 is CASSSPPDRSLDNEQFF. The CDR3 bases are TGTGCCAGCAGCTCCCCACCGGACAGGTCTCTAGACAATGAGCAGTTCTTC. The rearrangement uses TRBV5-5 and TRBJ2-1, with 7 bases aligning to TRBD1. V trimming: 3 bases; J trimming: 5 bases; junction bases outside the gene matches: 14. This CDR3 has 17 residues. Looked up from germline, CDR1 is SGHKS and CDR2 is YYEKEE (reference sequence).

The chain couples TRBV18 to TRBJ2-5; 9 bases are a match to TRBD1. The CDR3 covers 15 residues. The ends lost 3 bases at V and 5 bases at J; junction bases unmatched: 7. Germline CDR1 is KGHSH and CDR2 is LQKENI. The CDR3 bases are TGTGCCAGCTCACCCGGACAGGGGAGAGATGAGACCCAGTACTTC. This gives the protein CASSPGQGRDETQYF.

J is TRBJ2-1 and V is TRBV2; 15 bases map to TRBD2. V lost 4 bases, J lost 7 bases, and 11 bases stayed unmatched. CDR1 and CDR2 (germline): SNHLY, FYNNEI. This CDR3 spans 18 amino acids. CDR3 loop: CASSAGTSGGTWVNEQFF. CDR3 in DNA: TGTGCCAGCAGTGCTGGGACTAGCGGGGGGACTTGGGTGAATGAGCAGTTCTTC.

This sequence joins TRBV6-2 or TRBV6-3 and TRBJ1-2, with D perhaps TRBD1 (5 bases). Germline V lookup: CDR1 MNHEY, CDR2 SVGEGT. The CDR3 runs to 15 residues. The V gene lost 5 bases and the J gene lost 0 bases, with 13 bases spanning the gap. The CDR3 loop is CASSLTQDTNYGYTF. As DNA, the CDR3 is TGTGCCAGCAGTCTAACACAGGATACTAACTATGGCTACACCTTC.

CDR3 DNA sequence: TGTGCCAGCTCACCGCTCCCGGGACAGGGAACAGATACGCAGTATTTT. Translating it yields CASSPLPGQGTDTQYF. This chain joins TRBV18 and TRBJ2-3; TRBD1 agrees at 9 bases. The ends lost 3 bases at V and 3 bases at J; junction bases unmatched: 7. The CDR3 sequence is 16 residues long. The germline V gene has CDR1 KGHSH and CDR2 LQKENI. Full variable domain (remainder filled in from reference TRBV18 and TRBJ2-3): NAGVMQNPRHLVRRRGQEARLRCSPMKGHSHVYWYRQLPEEGLKFMVYLQKENIIDESGMPKERFSAEFPKEGPSILRIQQVVRGDSAAYFCASSPLPGQGTDTQYFGPGTRLTVL.

The V call is TRBV19, the J call TRBJ2-3, with D possibly matching TRBD1 (6 bases). The germline V gene has CDR1 LNHDA and CDR2 SQIVND (reference sequence). The CDR3 totals 17 residues. V was pared by 5 bases and J by 2 bases, with 20 bases between. The CDR3 nucleotides are TGTGCCAGTAGTTCTCGGACAGACTACTTTTTCACAGATACGCAGTATTTT. Its protein product is CASSSRTDYFFTDTQYF.

The J gene is TRBJ1-2, the V gene TRBV4-3, with D maybe TRBD1 (6 bases). The germline gives CDR1 LGHNA, CDR2 YSLEER. The CDR3 is 15 residues long. V dropped 4 bases and J dropped 1 base, with 13 bases sitting between them. CDR3 sequence: CASSPAGAGNYGYTF. CDR3 sequence (DNA): TGCGCCAGCAGCCCCGCGGGGGCGGGTAACTATGGCTACACCTTC.

Only a few counts were recorded for this clone. V gene TRBV4-3 combines with J gene TRBJ1-2; 7 bases line up with TRBD1. The CDR3 covers 17 residues. Germline-derived CDR1 and CDR2 are LGHNA and YSLEER. Unmatched junction bases numbered 13, after V lost 4 bases and J lost 2 bases. The CDR3 region is CASSRGRGQKRNYGYTF. The CDR3, as DNA: TGCGCCAGCAGCCGAGGTCGGGGACAGAAAAGAAACTATGGCTACACCTTC.

The chain recombines TRBV18 with TRBJ2-3; TRBD2 aligns across 9 bases. CDR1 and CDR2 (germline): KGHSH, LQKENI. This CDR3 is 16 amino acids long. Trimming took 2 bases from V and 4 from J; bases not matched to a gene: 7. As DNA, the CDR3 is TGTGCCAGCTCACCAGCGATAGCGGGAGTGTCAGATACGCAGTATTTT. Amino acids: CASSPAIAGVSDTQYF. The full variable domain, its missing parts supplied by reference TRBV18 and TRBJ2-3, is NAGVMQNPRHLVRRRGQEARLRCSPMKGHSHVYWYRQLPEEGLKFMVYLQKENIIDESGMPKERFSAEFPKEGPSILRIQQVVRGDSAAYFCASSPAIAGVSDTQYFGPGTRLTVL.

This chain uses TRBV2 with TRBJ2-1, with D maybe TRBD1 (5 bases). CDR3 length: 14 amino acids. Germline CDR1 reads SNHLY; CDR2 reads FYNNEI. Trimming left V 4 bases short and J 4 bases short, with 11 bases between. The CDR3 DNA is TGTGCCAGCAGTGGACAGACCACTTACAATGAGCAGTTCTTC. It encodes CASSGQTTYNEQFF.

V and J are TRBV7-3 and TRBJ1-1, with D perhaps matching TRBD1 (5 bases). Germline V gene data show CDR1 as SGHTA and CDR2 as FQGTGA. This CDR3 contains 14 residues. V lost 4 bases and J 2 bases, leaving 11 bases between the germline ends. The CDR3 DNA is TGTGCCAGCAGCTCATCCCAGGGAAACACTGAAGCTTTCTTT. This codes for CASSSSQGNTEAFF.

In DNA, the CDR3 is TGCGCCAGCAGAGGTAGGGACAGCTCCTACGAGCAGTACTTC. Translation gives CASRGRDSSYEQYF. V and J are TRBV5-1 and TRBJ2-7; 7 nucleotides match TRBD1. The germline CDR1 and CDR2 sequences are SGHRS and YFSETQ. V shed 5 bases, J shed 0 bases, and the junction held 5 bases outside the gene matches. The CDR3 has 14 residues. The variable domain in full, completed from reference TRBV5-1 and TRBJ2-7, reads KAGVTQTPRYLIKTRGQQVTLSCSPISGHRSVSWYQQTPGQGLQFLFEYFSETQRNKGNFPGRFSGRQFSNSRSEMNVSTLELGDSALYLCASRGRDSSYEQYFGPGTRLTVT.

The chain uses TRBV28 and TRBJ1-4, with D perhaps matching TRBD1 (6 bases). Germline V CDR1 and CDR2: MDHEN, SYDVKM. The CDR3 is made up of 14 amino acids. V was pared by 5 bases and J by 1 base, with 8 bases between. The CDR3 here is CASSQGKTNEKLFF. CDR3 sequence (DNA): TGTGCCAGCAGTCAGGGGAAAACTAATGAAAAACTGTTTTTT.

The V call is TRBV7-9, the J call TRBJ1-4; TRBD1 aligns across 7 bases. The V segment lost 1 base and the J segment 8 bases; nucleotides outside the gene matches: 7. This CDR3 region has 15 residues. In germline, CDR1 is SEHNR, CDR2 FQNEAQ (reference sequence). The CDR3 reads CASSLGGTVIEKLFF. In DNA, the CDR3 is TGTGCCAGCAGCTTAGGAGGGACAGTCATAGAAAAACTGTTTTTT.

This clone was seen a single time. The chain links TRBV7-6 to TRBJ2-3; 7 bases line up with TRBD2. CDR1 and CDR2 from the germline V gene are SGHVS and FNYEAQ. The CDR3 covers 16 residues. With 10 bases clipped from V and 1 base from J, the junction kept 14 bases outside the gene matches. The CDR3 protein is CATTRRPAGRTDTQYF. In DNA form, the CDR3 reads TGTGCCACCACCCGCCGCCCAGCGGGGCGCACAGATACGCAGTATTTT.

The chain combines TRBV28 with TRBJ1-2; D unclear. The CDR3 is made up of 12 amino acids. Looked up from germline, CDR1 is MDHEN and CDR2 is SYDVKM. V shed 8 bases and J shed 8 bases, with 15 bases lying between them. CDR3 DNA: TGTGCCAGCGAATCACACGGGTACGGCTACACCTTC. Protein: CASESHGYGYTF.

The chain has TRBV2 and TRBJ2-1; TRBD1 matches at 9 bases. CDR1 SNHLY and CDR2 FYNNEI come from the germline V gene. With V trimmed by 5 bases and J by 9 bases, 8 bases remained unmatched. CDR3 length: 14 residues. The DNA of the CDR3 is TGTGCCAGCAGTTACCTAACAGGGGGCAGTGAGCAGTTCTTC. Protein: CASSYLTGGSEQFF.